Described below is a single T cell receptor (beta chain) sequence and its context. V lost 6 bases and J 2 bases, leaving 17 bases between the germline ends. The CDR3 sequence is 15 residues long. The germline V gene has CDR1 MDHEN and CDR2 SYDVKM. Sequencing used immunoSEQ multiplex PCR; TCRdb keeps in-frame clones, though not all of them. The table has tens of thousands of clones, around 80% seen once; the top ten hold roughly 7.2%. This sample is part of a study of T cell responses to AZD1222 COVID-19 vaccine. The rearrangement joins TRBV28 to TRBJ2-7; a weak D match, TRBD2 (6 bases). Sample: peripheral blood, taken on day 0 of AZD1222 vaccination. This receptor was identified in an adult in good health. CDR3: CASRVELGGAYEQYF. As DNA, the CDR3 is TGTGCCAGCAGAGTTGAACTTGGCGGGGCCTACGAGCAGTACTTC.